This T cell receptor (beta chain) was captured in a study of T-cell memory formation after mild COVID-19. Broader study findings: A second wave of clones peaked on day 37, and their SARS-CoV-2 specificity went unconfirmed.

V was shortened by 6 bases and J by 8 bases, with 19 bases between the two germline ends. CDR1 is ENHRY, CDR2 SYGVKD, per germline. The CDR3 spans 14 residues. Sample barcodes and UMIs were carried by the TCR alpha and TCR beta cDNA libraries that 5'RACE generated with constant-segment primers. TCRdb re-called the 5' RACE reads through MiXCR, storing one row per CDR3 protein. The sample holds under 250,000 distinct CDR3 sequences, 15% seen once. Details on this clonotype: The antigen is not known.

This receptor was obtained from an adult woman who had mild COVID-19 (a few samples of this study predate the infection). Cell type and time point are not known. Sequencing was carried out using PBMCs or a T cell subset sorted from them (not recorded which). The chain links TRBV10-3 to TRBJ1-2; D may be TRBD1 (5 bases). Here the CDR3 DNA reads TGTGCCATCAGGGCACTACGGGGGGTAAAAGGCTACACCTTC. Its protein is CAIRALRGVKGYTF.